The T cell receptor beta chain under discussion was sequenced for a study of CD8 T cells in Susac syndrome (dated by TCRdb to between 2018 and 2021). Notes on the research overall: Repertoire sequencing was used to test whether CD8+ T cell activation and differentiation in Susac syndrome was antigen driven. CD8+ T cell repertoire clonality was compared between 12 healthy donors, roughly 14 Susac syndrome patients and roughly 15 multiple sclerosis patients.

What the authors observed across the whole study: The number of individuals in the TCR sequencing and HLA analysis was acknowledged as relatively small.

Peripheral blood CD8+ and CD4+ T cells from healthy donors, Susac syndrome patients and multiple sclerosis patients were profiled by high-throughput TCR beta sequencing. Multiple sclerosis controls were treatment-naive patients with stable or active relapsing-remitting disease fulfilling revised McDonald criteria. Bulk CD8+ and CD4+ T cells were purified magnetically by negative isolation, whereas CD8+ TEMRA cells were enriched by FACS. Blood was drawn into EDTA tubes, processed within 24 hours, and PBMCs were isolated by density gradient centrifugation. PBMCs intended for TCR sequencing were frozen in liquid nitrogen and were later thawed in a 37 degrees C water bath. The sorted or isolated CD4+, CD8+ and CD8+ TEMRA cells had a purity of 90% or higher. Trimmed from V: 7 bases; trimmed from J: 2 bases; junction bases lacking a gene match: 8. Spanning cysteine to phenylalanine, the CDR3 consists of 14 amino acids. CDR3 DNA only is kept here, 42 bases in frame from base 1.

RNA was extracted using the RNeasy kit, and roughly 0.5 to 1 microgram was reverse transcribed with random hexamers. The immunoSEQ multiplex PCR assay, covering 54 Vbeta and 13 Jbeta segments, was used to amplify TCR beta CDR3 regions. PCR amplification bias was corrected by using a synthetic template baseline for primer optimization and computational correction. The paper's data handling went like this. Reads were annotated to V, D and J genes per IMGT and analyzed with immunoSEQ Analyzer, keeping only productive sequences. Clonality was computed as one minus Shannon entropy normalized by log2 of the number of productive unique sequences. For each patient and control, public and private clones were evaluated among the 100 most prevalent clones. Clones were defined as Susac-specific when absent from the healthy and MS cohorts, from approximately 1,100 published viral clones and from other ImmuneACCESS disease sequences. TCRdb handled the public reads itself, with Q25 trimming in fastp and clone calling in MiXCR, and kept productive beta chains. Rows are combined by CDR3 protein, so each entry shows the most common genes and DNA. The V and J calls and clone size are TCRdb's, not the authors'. The sample table contains some 150,000 distinct CDR3 sequences; only one count was recorded for approximately 94% of them. Roughly 0.19% of the sample comes from the top ten.

The table lists this clonotype with a count of one. Its antigen remains unidentified. Base-call qualities are not available, and no considerably larger clone is one nucleotide away. One read alone lends weak support. Recombination joined TRBV12-3 or TRBV12-4 with TRBJ2-7, and 7 junctional nucleotides match TRBD2. This sequence was found in a human donor with multiple sclerosis. The material sequenced was CD8+ T cells from PBMCs. The nucleotides are TGTGCCAGCACGGGGGAGGGATACCCCTACGAGCAGTACTTC. This codes for CASTGEGYPYEQYF.